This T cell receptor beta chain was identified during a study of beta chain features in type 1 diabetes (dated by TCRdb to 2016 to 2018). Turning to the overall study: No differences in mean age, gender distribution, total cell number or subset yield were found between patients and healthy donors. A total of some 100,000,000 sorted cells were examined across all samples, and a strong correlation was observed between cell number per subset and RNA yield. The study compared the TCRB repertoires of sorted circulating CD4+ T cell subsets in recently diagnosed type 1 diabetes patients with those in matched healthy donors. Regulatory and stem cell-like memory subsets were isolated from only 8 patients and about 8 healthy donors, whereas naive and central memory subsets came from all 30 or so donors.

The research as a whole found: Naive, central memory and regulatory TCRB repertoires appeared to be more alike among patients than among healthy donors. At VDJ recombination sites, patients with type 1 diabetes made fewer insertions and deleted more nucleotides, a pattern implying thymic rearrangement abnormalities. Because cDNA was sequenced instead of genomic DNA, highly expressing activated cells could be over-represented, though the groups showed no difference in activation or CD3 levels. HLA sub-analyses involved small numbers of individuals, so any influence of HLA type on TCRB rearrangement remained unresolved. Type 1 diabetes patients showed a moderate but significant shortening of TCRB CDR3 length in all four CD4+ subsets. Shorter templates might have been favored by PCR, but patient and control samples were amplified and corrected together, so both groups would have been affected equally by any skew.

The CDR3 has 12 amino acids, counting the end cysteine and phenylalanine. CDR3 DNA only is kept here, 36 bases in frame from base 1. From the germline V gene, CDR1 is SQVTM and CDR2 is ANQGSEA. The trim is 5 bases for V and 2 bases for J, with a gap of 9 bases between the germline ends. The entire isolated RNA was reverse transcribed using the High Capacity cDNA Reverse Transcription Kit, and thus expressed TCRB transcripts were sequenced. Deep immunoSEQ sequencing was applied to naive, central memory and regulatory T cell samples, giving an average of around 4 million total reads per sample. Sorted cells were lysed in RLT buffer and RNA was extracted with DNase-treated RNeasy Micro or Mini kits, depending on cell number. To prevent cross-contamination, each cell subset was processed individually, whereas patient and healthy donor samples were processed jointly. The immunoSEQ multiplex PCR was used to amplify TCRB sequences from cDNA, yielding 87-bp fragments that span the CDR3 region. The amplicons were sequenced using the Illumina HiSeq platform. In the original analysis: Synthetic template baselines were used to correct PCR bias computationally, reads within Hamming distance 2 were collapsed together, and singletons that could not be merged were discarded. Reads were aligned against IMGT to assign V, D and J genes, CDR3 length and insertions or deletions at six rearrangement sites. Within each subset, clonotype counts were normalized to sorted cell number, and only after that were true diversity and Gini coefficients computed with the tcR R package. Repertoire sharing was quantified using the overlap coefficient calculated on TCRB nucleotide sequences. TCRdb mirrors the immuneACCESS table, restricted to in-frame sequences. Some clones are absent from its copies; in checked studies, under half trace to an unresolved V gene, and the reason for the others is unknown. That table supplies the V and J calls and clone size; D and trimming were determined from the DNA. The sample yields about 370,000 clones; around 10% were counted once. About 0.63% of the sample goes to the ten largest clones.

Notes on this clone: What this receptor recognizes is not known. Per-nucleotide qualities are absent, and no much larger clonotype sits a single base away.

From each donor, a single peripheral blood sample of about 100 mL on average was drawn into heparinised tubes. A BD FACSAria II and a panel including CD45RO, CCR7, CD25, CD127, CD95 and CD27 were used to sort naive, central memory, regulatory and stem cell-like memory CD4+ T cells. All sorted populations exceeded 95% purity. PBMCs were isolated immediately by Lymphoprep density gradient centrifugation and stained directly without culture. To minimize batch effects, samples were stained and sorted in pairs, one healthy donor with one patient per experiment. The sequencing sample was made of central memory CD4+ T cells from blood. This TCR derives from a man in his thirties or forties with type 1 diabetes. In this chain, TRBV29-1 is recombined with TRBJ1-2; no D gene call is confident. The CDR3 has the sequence CSVPNPNYGYTF. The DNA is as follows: TGCAGCGTTCCAAACCCCAACTATGGCTACACCTTC.